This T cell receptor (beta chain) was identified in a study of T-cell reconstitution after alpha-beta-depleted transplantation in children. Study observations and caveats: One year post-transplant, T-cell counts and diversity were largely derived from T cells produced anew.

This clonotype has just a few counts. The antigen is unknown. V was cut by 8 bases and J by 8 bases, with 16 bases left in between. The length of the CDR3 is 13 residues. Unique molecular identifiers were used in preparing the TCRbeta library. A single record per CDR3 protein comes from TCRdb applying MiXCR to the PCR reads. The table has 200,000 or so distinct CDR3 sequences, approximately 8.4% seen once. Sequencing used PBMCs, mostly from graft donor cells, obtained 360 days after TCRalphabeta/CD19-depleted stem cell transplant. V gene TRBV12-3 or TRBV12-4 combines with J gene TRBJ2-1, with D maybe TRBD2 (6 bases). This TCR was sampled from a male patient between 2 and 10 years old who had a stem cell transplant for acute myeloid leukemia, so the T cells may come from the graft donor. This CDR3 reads CASSPGGGDEQFF. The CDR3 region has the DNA TGTGCCAGCTCACCCGGGGGTGGCGATGAGCAGTTCTTC.